The 18 T cell receptor beta chains reported below all come from one sample, sequenced in a study of blood T cell repertoires in COVID-19 (dated by TCRdb to the early 2020s). Library preparation employed the immunoSEQ multiplex PCR assay. Held by TCRdb, this immuneACCESS table contains in-frame sequences only and omits some clones. Under half of the omission traces to an unresolved V gene where checked; the cause of the rest is unknown. Counted in this sample were some 170,000 clones; approximately 83% of them appeared once. In total, the top ten clones hold about 10% of the sample. What was sequenced was peripheral blood. Receptors were obtained from a woman older than 75 with active or convalescent COVID-19.

The chain uses TRBV7-6 and TRBJ2-3; D call uncertain. The CDR3 runs to 14 residues. V lost 1 base and J lost 3, with 8 bases in between. In germline, CDR1 is SGHVS, CDR2 FNYEAQ. CDR3 DNA sequence: TGTGCCAGCAGCTTAGTGAGTAGTACAGATACGCAGTATTTT. Amino acid sequence: CASSLVSSTDTQYF.

J is TRBJ2-7 and V is TRBV6-5; TRBD1 matches 7 bases. The V gene end was trimmed by 7 bases and the J gene end by 1 base; junction bases not matched to a gene: 7. The CDR3 runs to 14 residues. Per the germline V gene, CDR1 is MNHEY and CDR2 is SVGAGI. This CDR3 reads CASTSGQRSYEQYF. Here the CDR3 DNA reads TGTGCCAGCACCTCGGGACAGAGATCCTACGAGCAGTACTTC.

This CDR3 reads CASSGTGQVTGELFF. CDR3 nucleotide sequence: TGTGCCAGCAGTGGGACAGGGCAAGTCACCGGGGAGCTGTTTTTT. The chain combines TRBV2 with TRBJ2-2; 8 nucleotides agree with TRBD1. The CDR3 runs to 15 residues. CDR1 and CDR2 from the germline V gene are SNHLY and FYNNEI. Losses at the gene ends were 4 bases for V and 4 bases for J; bases not matched to a gene: 5.

The J gene is TRBJ1-2, the V gene TRBV30; no reliable D call. Trimming pared 7 bases from V and 7 bases from J, leaving 25 bases between. Germline V gene sequence: CDR1 GTSNPN, CDR2 SVGIG (reference sequence). The CDR3 runs to 15 residues. The CDR3 bases are TGTGCCTCACCAAGCAGGCTACCCGCACCTCTTGGCTACACCTTC. Translating gives CASPSRLPAPLGYTF. The entire variable domain, with the rest obtained from reference TRBV30 and TRBJ1-2, is as follows: SQTIHQWPATLVQPVGSPLSLECTVEGTSNPNLYWYRQAAGRGLQLLFYSVGIGQISSEVPQNLSASRPQDRQFILSSKKLLLSDSGFYLCASPSRLPAPLGYTFGSGTRLTVV.

With respect to this clone: Within the sample, other DNA sequences also encode this same CDR3. The V and J genes are TRBV4-3 and TRBJ1-3; D is possibly TRBD1 (5 bases). Trimming stripped 0 bases from V and 0 bases from J, with 9 bases between. CDR1 and CDR2 (germline): LGHNA, YSLEER. The CDR3 extends over 16 amino acids. This CDR3 is CASSQDRGFSGNTIYF. The CDR3 bases are TGCGCCAGCAGCCAAGATAGGGGATTCTCTGGAAACACCATATATTTT.

This sequence joins TRBV2 and TRBJ2-2; D is perhaps TRBD1 (5 bases). The V end lost 4 bases, the J end lost 3 bases, and 18 bases lay between the germline ends. CDR1 SNHLY and CDR2 FYNNEI come from the germline V gene. This CDR3 region has 17 residues. The CDR3, as DNA: TGTGCCAGCAGTGTGCCGATGTGGGGCGTAGACACCGGGGAGCTGTTTTTT. Residues: CASSVPMWGVDTGELFF.

The gene calls are TRBV7-9 and TRBJ1-1; 9 bases align to TRBD1. Germline assignment: CDR1 SEHNR and CDR2 FQNEAQ (reference sequence). This CDR3 region has 17 residues. Trimming took 5 bases from V and 5 from J; bases not matched to a gene: 15. The CDR3 DNA reads as TGTGCCAGCAGCCCATTAATCCGGGACAGGGAGAGGACTGAAGCTTTCTTT. It codes for CASSPLIRDRERTEAFF.

The genes are TRBV5-1 and TRBJ2-5; D is possibly TRBD2 (5 bases). This CDR3 spans 14 amino acids. Germline assignment: CDR1 SGHRS and CDR2 YFSETQ. V lost 4 bases and J 5 bases, leaving 15 bases between the germline ends. CDR3 sequence (DNA): TGCGCCAGCAGCGGCGCCGGGGTAGGGGAGACCCAGTACTTC. It translates to CASSGAGVGETQYF.

The chain uses TRBV11-3 and TRBJ1-2; D not certain. The CDR3 spans 13 residues. The V end was cut by 2 bases, the J end by 0 bases, with 4 bases between. Germline values: CDR1 SGHNT, CDR2 YENEEA. The CDR3 nucleotides read TGTGCCAGCAGCTTATACACTAACTATGGCTACACCTTC. This sequence encodes CASSLYTNYGYTF.

V usage is TRBV6-1 and J usage is TRBJ1-4, with 10 bases that match TRBD1. From germline, CDR1 is MNHNS and CDR2 SASEGT. V dropped 0 bases and J dropped 5; count of bases not matched to a gene: 0. The CDR3 runs to 15 residues. CDR3 sequence (DNA): TGTGCCAGCAGTGAAGCGGGACAGGGGAATGAAAAACTGTTTTTT. As protein: CASSEAGQGNEKLFF.

The rearrangement uses TRBV6-2 or TRBV6-3 and TRBJ1-1, with 7 bases fitting TRBD1. Germline CDR1 reads MNHEY; CDR2 reads SVGEGT. V was pared by 6 bases and J by 8 bases, with 18 bases of the junction left unmatched. The CDR3 extends over 16 amino acids. The CDR3 sequence is CASSTLRTGFRTEAFF. As DNA, the CDR3 is TGTGCCAGCAGCACTCTAAGGACAGGATTCCGTACGGAAGCTTTCTTT.

The chain carries TRBV5-4 and TRBJ1-2; no firm D call. CDR3 length: 13 residues. V gave up 2 bases and J gave up 4 bases, with 9 bases separating them. CDR1 SGHNT and CDR2 YYREEE come from the germline V gene (reference sequence). CDR3 coding DNA: TGTGCCAGCAGCTTCTCCACTTCCTATGGCTACACCTTC. Translated: CASSFSTSYGYTF.

This clone was seen only once. V and J are TRBV27 and TRBJ2-1; unclear D gene. CDR1 MNHEY and CDR2 SMNVEV come from the germline V gene (reference sequence). V lost 6 bases to trimming and J lost 7 bases, with 13 bases between them. The length of the CDR3 is 13 residues. The CDR3 DNA reads TGTGCCAGCAGGGTTGCAGGTCGGAATGAGCAGTTCTTC. It codes for CASRVAGRNEQFF.

This sequence joins TRBV27 and TRBJ2-2; the D gene is possibly TRBD2 (6 bases). Germline V gene data show CDR1 as MNHEY and CDR2 as SMNVEV (reference sequence). The germline V and J ends were trimmed by 2 bases and 6 bases, with 16 bases remaining between them. This CDR3 has 16 residues. CDR3 sequence (DNA): TGTGCCAGCAGTTTAAGGGCCGTGGGGGGACCCGGGGAGCTGTTTTTT. Amino acids: CASSLRAVGGPGELFF.

CDR3 sequence (DNA): TGTGCCAGCAGCTTAGGGAGCAGGGGAAGTATCAATCAGCCCCAGCATTTT. Translated, it gives CASSLGSRGSINQPQHF. The chain is built from TRBV7-9 and TRBJ1-5, with D possibly TRBD1 on 6 matching bases. V was shortened by 1 base and J by 3 bases, with 16 bases between the two germline ends. The CDR3 is 17 residues long. The germline V gene encodes CDR1 SEHNR and CDR2 FQNEAQ (reference sequence).

The chain carries TRBV3-1 (or the pseudogene TRBV3-2) and TRBJ1-2; D gene unclear. This CDR3 contains 13 residues. Germline V CDR1 and CDR2: LGHDT, YNNKEL (reference sequence). V was pared by 1 base and J by 7 bases, with 10 bases between. The CDR3 DNA reads TGTGCCAGCAGCCAAGGGAGGTCGGGTGGCTACACCTTC. This translates into CASSQGRSGGYTF.

The CDR3 nucleotides read TGTGCCAGCAGGACGGGGGGCGGAAAAGATACGCAGTATTTT. This gives the protein CASRTGGGKDTQYF. This chain uses TRBV7-2 with TRBJ2-3, with D tentatively TRBD2 (7 bases). This CDR3 contains 14 residues. Trimming left V 6 bases short and J 5 bases short, with 15 bases between. The germline V gene encodes CDR1 SGHTA and CDR2 FQGNSA.

This clone was observed once. The chain has TRBV12-3 or TRBV12-4 and TRBJ1-2; D is unclear. The CDR3 extends over 13 amino acids. V was clipped by 6 bases and J by 5 bases, with 13 bases between them. The CDR3 DNA is TGTGCCAGCAGACTGACTACGGGGTATGGCTACACCTTC. Encoded protein: CASRLTTGYGYTF.